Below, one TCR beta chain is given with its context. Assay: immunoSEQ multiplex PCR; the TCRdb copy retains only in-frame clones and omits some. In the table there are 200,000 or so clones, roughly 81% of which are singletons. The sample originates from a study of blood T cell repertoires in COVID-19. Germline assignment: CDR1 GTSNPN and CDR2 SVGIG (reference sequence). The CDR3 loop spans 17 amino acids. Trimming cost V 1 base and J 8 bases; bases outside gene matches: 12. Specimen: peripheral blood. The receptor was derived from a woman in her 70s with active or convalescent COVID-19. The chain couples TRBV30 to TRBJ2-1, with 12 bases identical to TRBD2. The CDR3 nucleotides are TGTGCCTGGAGTGCCGCGCGCGGACTAGCGGGATTGGATGAGCAGTTCTTC. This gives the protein CAWSAARGLAGLDEQFF.